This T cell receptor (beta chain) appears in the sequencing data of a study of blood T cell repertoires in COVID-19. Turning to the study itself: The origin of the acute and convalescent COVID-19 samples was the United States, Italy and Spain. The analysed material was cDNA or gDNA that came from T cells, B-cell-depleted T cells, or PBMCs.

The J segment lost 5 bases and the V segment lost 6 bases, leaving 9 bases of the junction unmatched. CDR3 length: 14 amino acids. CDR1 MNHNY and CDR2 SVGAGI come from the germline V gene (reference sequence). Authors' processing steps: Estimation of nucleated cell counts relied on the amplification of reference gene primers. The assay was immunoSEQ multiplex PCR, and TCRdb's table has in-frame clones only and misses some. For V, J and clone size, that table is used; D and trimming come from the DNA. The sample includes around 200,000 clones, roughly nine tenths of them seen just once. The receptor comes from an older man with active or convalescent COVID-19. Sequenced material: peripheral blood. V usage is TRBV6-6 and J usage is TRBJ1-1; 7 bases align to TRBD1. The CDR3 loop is CASSSVGRGTEAFF. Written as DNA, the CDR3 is TGTGCCAGCAGCTCGGTTGGCAGGGGGACTGAAGCTTTCTTT.